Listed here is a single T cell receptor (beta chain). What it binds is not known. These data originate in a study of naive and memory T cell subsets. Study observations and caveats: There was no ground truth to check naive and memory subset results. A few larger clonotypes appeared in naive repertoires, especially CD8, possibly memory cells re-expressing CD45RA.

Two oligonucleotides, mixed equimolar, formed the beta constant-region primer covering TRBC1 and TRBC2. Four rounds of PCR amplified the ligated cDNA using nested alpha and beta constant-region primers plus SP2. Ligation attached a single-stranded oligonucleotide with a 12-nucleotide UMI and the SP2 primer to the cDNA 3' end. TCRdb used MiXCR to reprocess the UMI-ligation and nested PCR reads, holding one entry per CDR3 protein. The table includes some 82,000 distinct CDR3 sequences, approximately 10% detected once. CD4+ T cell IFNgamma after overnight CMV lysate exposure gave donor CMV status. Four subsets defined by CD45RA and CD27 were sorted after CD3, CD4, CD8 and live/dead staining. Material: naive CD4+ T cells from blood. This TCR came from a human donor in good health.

The CDR3 spells CASSQDWGQGGQPQHF. CDR3 coding DNA: TGCGCCAGCAGCCAAGATTGGGGACAGGGAGGTCAGCCCCAGCATTTT. The chain couples TRBV4-3 to TRBJ1-5; 9 bases match TRBD1. Germline V gives CDR1 LGHNA, CDR2 YSLEER. J lost 6 bases, V lost 0 bases, and 6 bases had no gene match. This CDR3 comprises 16 residues.